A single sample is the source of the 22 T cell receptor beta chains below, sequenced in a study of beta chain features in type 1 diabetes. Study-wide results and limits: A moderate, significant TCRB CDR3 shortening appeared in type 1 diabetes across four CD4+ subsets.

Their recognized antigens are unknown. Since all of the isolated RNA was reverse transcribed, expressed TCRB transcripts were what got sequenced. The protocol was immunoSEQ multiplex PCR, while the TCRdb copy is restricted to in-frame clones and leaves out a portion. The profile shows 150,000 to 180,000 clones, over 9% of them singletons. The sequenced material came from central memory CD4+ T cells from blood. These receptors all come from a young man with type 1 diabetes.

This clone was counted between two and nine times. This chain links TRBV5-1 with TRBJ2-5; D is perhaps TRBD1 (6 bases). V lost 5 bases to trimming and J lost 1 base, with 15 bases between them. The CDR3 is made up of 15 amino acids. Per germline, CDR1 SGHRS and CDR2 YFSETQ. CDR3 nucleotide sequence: TGCGCCAGCAGAGGTCAGGGGCAGGTCCAAGAGACCCAGTACTTC. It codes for CASRGQGQVQETQYF.

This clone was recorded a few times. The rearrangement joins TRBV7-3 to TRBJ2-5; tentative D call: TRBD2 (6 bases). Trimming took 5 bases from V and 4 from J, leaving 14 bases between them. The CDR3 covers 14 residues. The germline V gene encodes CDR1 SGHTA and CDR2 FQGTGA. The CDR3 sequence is CASSPGLGVETQYF. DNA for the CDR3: TGTGCCAGCAGCCCGGGACTGGGGGTAGAGACCCAGTACTTC.

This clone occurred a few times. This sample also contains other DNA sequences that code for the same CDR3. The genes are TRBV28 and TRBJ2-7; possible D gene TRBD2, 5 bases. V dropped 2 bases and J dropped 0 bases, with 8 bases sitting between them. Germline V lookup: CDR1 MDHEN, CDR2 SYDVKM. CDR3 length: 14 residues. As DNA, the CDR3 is TGTGCCAGCAGTTTACCGGGAAGCTCCTACGAGCAGTACTTC. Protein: CASSLPGSSYEQYF.

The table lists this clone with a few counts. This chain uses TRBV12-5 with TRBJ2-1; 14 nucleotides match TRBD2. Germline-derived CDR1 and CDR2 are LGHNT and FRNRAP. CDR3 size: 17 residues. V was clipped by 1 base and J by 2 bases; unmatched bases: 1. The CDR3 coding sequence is TGTGCTAGTGGTTTGGGACTAGCGGGAGGGGCCTACAATGAGCAGTTCTTC. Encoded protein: CASGLGLAGGAYNEQFF.

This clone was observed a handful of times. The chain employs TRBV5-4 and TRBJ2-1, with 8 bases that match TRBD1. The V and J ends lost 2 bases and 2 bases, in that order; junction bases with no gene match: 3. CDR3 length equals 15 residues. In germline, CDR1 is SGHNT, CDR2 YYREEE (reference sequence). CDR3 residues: CASSLGRGPYNEQFF. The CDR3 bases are TGTGCCAGCAGCTTAGGCAGGGGGCCCTACAATGAGCAGTTCTTC.

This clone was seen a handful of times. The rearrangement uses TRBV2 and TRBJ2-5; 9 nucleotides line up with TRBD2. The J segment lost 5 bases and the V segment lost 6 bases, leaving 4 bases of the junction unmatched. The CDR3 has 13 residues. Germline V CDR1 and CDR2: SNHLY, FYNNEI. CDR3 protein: CASRGLAGETQYF. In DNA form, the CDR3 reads TGTGCCAGCAGGGGACTAGCCGGCGAGACCCAGTACTTC.

The CDR3 reads CASSPSPGHQKAFF. In DNA, the CDR3 is TGTGCCAGCAGCCCGAGCCCGGGACACCAGAAAGCTTTCTTT. J is TRBJ1-1 and V is TRBV7-3; D perhaps matches TRBD1 (6 bases). The CDR3 is 14 amino acids. Germline values: CDR1 SGHTA, CDR2 FQGTGA. Trimming removed 5 bases at V and 9 bases at J, with 19 bases between.

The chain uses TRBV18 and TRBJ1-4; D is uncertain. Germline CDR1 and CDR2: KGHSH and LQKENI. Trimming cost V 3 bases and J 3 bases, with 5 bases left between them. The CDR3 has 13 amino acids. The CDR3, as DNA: TGTGCCAGCTCACCCTTCGCTAATGAAAAACTGTTTTTT. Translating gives CASSPFANEKLFF.

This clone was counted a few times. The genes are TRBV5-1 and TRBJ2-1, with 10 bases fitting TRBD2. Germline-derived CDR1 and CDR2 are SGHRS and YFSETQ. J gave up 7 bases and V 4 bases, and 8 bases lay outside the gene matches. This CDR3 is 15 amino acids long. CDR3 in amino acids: CASSASSGSLNEQFF. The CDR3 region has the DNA TGCGCCAGCAGCGCCTCTAGCGGGAGTCTAAATGAGCAGTTCTTC.

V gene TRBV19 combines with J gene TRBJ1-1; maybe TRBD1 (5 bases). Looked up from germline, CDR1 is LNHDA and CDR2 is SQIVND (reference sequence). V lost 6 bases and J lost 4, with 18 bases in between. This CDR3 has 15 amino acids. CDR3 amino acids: CASRTESGGFTEAFF. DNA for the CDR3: TGTGCCAGTAGAACCGAATCGGGGGGATTCACTGAAGCTTTCTTT.

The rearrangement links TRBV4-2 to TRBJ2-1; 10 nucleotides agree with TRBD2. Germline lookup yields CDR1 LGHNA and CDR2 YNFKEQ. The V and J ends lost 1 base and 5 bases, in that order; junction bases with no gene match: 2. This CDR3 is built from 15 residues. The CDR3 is CASSQASGRDNEQFF. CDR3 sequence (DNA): TGTGCCAGCAGCCAAGCTAGCGGGAGAGACAATGAGCAGTTCTTC.

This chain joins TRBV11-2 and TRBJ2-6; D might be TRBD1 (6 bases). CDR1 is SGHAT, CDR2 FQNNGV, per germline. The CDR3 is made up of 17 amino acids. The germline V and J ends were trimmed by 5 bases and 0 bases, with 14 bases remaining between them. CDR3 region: CASSRGQIDSGANVLTF. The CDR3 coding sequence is TGTGCCAGCAGCCGTGGACAGATAGACTCTGGGGCCAACGTCCTGACTTTC.

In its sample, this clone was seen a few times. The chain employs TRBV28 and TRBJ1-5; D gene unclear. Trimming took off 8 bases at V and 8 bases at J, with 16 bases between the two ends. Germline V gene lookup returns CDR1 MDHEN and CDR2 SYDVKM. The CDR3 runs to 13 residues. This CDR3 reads CASWVPNQEPQHF. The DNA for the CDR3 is TGTGCCAGCTGGGTACCAAACCAGGAGCCCCAGCATTTT.

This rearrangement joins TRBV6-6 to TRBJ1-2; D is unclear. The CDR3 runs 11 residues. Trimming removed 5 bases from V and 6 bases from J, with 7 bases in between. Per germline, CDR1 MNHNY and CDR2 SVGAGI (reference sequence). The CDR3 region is CASSHGDGYTF. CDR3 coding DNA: TGTGCCAGCAGTCACGGGGATGGCTACACCTTC.

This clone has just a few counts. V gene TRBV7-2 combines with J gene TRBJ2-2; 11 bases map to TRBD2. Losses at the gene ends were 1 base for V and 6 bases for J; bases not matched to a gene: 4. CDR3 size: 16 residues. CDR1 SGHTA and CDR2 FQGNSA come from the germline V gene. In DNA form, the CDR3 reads TGTGCCAGCAGCTTAGGCGGTAGCGGGAGGGCCGGGGAGCTGTTTTTT. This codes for CASSLGGSGRAGELFF. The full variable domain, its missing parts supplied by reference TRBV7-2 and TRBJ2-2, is GAGVSQSPSNKVTEKGKDVELRCDPISGHTALYWYRQSLGQGLEFLIYFQGNSAPDKSGLPSDRFSAERTGGSVSTLTIQRTQQEDSAVYLCASSLGGSGRAGELFFGEGSRLTVL.

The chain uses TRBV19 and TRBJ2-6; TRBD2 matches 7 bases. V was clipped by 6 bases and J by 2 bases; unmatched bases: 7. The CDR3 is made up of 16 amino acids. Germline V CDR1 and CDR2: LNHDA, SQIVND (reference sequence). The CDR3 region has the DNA TGTGCCAGTAGCACTAGCGAGGATCCTGGGGCCAACGTCCTGACTTTC. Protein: CASSTSEDPGANVLTF.

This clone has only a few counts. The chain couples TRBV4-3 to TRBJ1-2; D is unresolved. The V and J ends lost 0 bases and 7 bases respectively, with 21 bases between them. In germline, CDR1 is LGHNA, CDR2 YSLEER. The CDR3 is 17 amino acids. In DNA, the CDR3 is TGCGCCAGCAGCCAAGATCGAGTAAGAGAGCAGGCCTCTGGCTACACCTTC. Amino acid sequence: CASSQDRVREQASGYTF.

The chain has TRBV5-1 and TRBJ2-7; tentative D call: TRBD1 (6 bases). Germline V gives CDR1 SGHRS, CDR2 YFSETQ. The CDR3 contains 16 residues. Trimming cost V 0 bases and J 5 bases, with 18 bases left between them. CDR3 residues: CASSLASGTGRDEQYF. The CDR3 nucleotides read TGCGCCAGCAGCTTGGCCTCCGGCACAGGGCGCGACGAGCAGTACTTC.

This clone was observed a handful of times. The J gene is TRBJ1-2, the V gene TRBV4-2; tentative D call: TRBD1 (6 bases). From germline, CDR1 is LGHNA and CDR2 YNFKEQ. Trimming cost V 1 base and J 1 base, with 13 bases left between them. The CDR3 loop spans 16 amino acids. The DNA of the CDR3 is TGTGCCAGCAGCCAAGTGATCAGGGGCAATAACTATGGCTACACCTTC. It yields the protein CASSQVIRGNNYGYTF.

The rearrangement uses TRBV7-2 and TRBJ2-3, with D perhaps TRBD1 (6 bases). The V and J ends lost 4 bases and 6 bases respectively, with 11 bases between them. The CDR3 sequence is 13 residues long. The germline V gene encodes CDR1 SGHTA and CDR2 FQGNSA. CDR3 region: CASSYRVADTQYF. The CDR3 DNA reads TGTGCCAGCAGCTACAGGGTCGCGGATACGCAGTATTTT. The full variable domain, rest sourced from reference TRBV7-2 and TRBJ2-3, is GAGVSQSPSNKVTEKGKDVELRCDPISGHTALYWYRQSLGQGLEFLIYFQGNSAPDKSGLPSDRFSAERTGGSVSTLTIQRTQQEDSAVYLCASSYRVADTQYFGPGTRLTVL.

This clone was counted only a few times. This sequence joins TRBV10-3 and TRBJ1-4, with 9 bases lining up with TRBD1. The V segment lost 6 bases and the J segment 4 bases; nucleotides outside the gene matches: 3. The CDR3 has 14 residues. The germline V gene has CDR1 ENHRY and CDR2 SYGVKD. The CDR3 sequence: CAIRRQGDNEKLFF. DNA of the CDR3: TGTGCCATCAGAAGACAGGGGGATAATGAAAAACTGTTTTTT.

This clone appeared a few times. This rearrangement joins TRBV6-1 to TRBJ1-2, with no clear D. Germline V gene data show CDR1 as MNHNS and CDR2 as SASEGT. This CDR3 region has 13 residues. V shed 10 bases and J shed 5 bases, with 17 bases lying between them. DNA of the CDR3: TGTGCCACCAAGGTCCCCGGGGAGTATGGCTACACCTTC. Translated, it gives CATKVPGEYGYTF.